This TCR beta chain was sequenced during a study of cytomegalovirus exposure and HLA in healthy donors. The study, taken as a whole, reports: Many donors carried some public TCRs, although rarity characterized most TCR sequences.

PCR amplification relied on 60 Vbeta primers (plus 13 Jbeta primers). In the original workflow: In a later analysis, of 84 million or so unique beta chains, some 10 million appeared in at least two donors. Profiling relied on immunoSEQ multiplex PCR, and the TCRdb table lists in-frame clones only, not all of them. The V and J calls and the clone size are those of that table, but D and trimming were determined from the DNA. The sample data list some 130,000 clones. Concerning this clone: Its antigen is still unknown.

Sequencing was carried out using PBMCs. The sequence was collected from a woman in her thirties or forties in good health and CMV-seropositive.

The CDR3 DNA is TGCAGCGTTGAGGCCTCGGGACAGGGAAATGGCTACACCTTC. Amino acids: CSVEASGQGNGYTF. This rearrangement joins TRBV29-1 to TRBJ1-2, with TRBD1 matching 9 bases. Germline lookup yields CDR1 SQVTM and CDR2 ANQGSEA. The CDR3 is 14 amino acids. The V and J ends lost 3 bases and 6 bases, in that order; junction bases with no gene match: 8.